The following is a TCR beta chain sequence with its context. The target antigen is unknown. These data come from a study of CD8+ T cells in alopecia areata. Peripheral blood and lesional scalp punch biopsies were taken from alopecia areata patients. The authors extracted RNA and reverse transcribed it into cDNA as the sequencing template. Sequencing used immunoSEQ multiplex PCR; TCRdb keeps in-frame clones, though not all of them. In the table there are 95,000 to 120,000 clones, roughly 55% of which are singletons. This CDR3 comprises 12 residues. Germline V CDR1 and CDR2: SQVTM, ANQGSEA. Points from the study as a whole: Sequenced scalp T cells also include alphabeta T cells resident in normal skin. More clonal than normal scalp was lesional scalp, particularly alopecia totalis/universalis.

The clonotype comes from a human donor with alopecia areata. The sequenced material came from NKG2D-low CD8+ T cells sorted from blood. This chain uses TRBV29-1 with TRBJ1-1, with a possible D match to TRBD1 (5 bases). CDR3 nucleotide sequence: TGCAGTCAGCGGGGACCTGGAGGGGAAGCTTTCTTT. This translates into CSQRGPGGEAFF.